These 5 T cell receptor beta chains were all obtained from the same sample, sequenced in a study of T cells in localized non-small cell lung cancer (TCRdb year 2020). The library was prepared using the immunoSEQ multiplex PCR assay. The table was pulled from immuneACCESS by TCRdb, which kept in-frame rearrangements only. Such tables lose some clones; where checked, under half of the loss comes from unresolved V genes, and the rest has no known cause. The sample yields 1,500 to 2,000 clones; roughly 24% were counted once. The leading ten clones occupy around a sixth of the sample. The source material was lung tumor tissue, sampled before any cancer treatment. These receptor sequences come from a female donor of 60 years or more with stage II squamous cell lung carcinoma.

This clone was seen only a few times. The rearrangement uses TRBV28 and TRBJ2-1, with D unresolved. V lost 5 bases and J 1 base, leaving 12 bases between the germline ends. The CDR3 is 15 amino acids. Germline V lookup: CDR1 MDHEN, CDR2 SYDVKM. The chain's CDR3 is CASSLLSISYNEQFF. CDR3 DNA: TGTGCCAGCAGTCTCCTCAGCATATCCTACAATGAGCAGTTCTTC.

This clone was recorded a few times. This chain connects TRBV28 to TRBJ1-2, with a possible D match to TRBD1 (6 bases). V shed 5 bases and J shed 4 bases, with 11 bases lying between them. The CDR3 has 13 residues. The germline gives CDR1 MDHEN, CDR2 SYDVKM. The CDR3 spells CASSLRGSYGYTF. Written as DNA, the CDR3 is TGTGCCAGCAGTCTCAGGGGCTCCTATGGCTACACCTTC.

The genes are TRBV5-1 and TRBJ1-1, with TRBD1 matching over 7 bases. This CDR3 has 14 residues. Trimming took 5 bases from V and 5 from J; bases not matched to a gene: 9. The germline V gene encodes CDR1 SGHRS and CDR2 YFSETQ. CDR3 region: CASSQTQGKTEAFF. CDR3 sequence (DNA): TGCGCCAGCAGTCAAACACAGGGGAAAACTGAAGCTTTCTTT.

This clone is medium-sized within its sample. The V gene is TRBV11-3, the J gene TRBJ2-7, with a weak D call TRBD2 (5 bases). The CDR3 is made up of 17 amino acids. Per germline, CDR1 SGHNT and CDR2 YENEEA. V was clipped by 3 bases and J by 3 bases, with 21 bases between them. DNA of the CDR3: TGTGCCAGCAGCTTGGGGTTCTATAGGACTTTAAACTACGAGCAGTACGTC. It translates to CASSLGFYRTLNYEQYV.

By frequency in the sample, this clone is medium-sized. V is TRBV2 and J is TRBJ2-7, with D perhaps being TRBD1 or TRBD2 (6 bases each). Germline lookup yields CDR1 SNHLY and CDR2 FYNNEI. V was cut by 6 bases and J by 5 bases, with 14 bases left in between. The CDR3 consists of 13 residues. CDR3 DNA sequence: TGTGCCAGCAGGGCAGGGGCGGGGAACGAGCAGTACTTC. Translation gives CASRAGAGNEQYF.